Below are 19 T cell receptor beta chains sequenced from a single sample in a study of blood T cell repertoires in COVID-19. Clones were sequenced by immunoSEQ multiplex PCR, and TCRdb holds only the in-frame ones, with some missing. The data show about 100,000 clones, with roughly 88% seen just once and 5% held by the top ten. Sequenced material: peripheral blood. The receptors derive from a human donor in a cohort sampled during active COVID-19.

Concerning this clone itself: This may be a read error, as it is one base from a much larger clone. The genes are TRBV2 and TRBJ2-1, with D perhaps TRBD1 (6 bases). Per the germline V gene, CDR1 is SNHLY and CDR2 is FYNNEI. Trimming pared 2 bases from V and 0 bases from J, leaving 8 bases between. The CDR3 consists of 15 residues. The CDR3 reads CASSELGGSYNEQFF. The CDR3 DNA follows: TGTGCCAGCAGTGAACTAGGGGGCTCCTACAATGAGCAGTTCTTC.

DNA for the CDR3: TGTGCCAGCACCCAAGCTTACAGTTCCTACGAGCAGTACTTC. Its protein is CASTQAYSSYEQYF. The rearrangement joins TRBV2 to TRBJ2-7; D gene unclear. Trimming pared 7 bases from V and 1 base from J, leaving 14 bases between. CDR1 is SNHLY and CDR2 is FYNNEI in the germline V gene. This CDR3 has 14 residues.

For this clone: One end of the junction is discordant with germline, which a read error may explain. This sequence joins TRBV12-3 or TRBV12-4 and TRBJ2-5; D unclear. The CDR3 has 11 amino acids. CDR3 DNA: TGTGCCAGCAGTTTAGAGACAAAAAAGGACTTC. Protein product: CASSLETKKDF.

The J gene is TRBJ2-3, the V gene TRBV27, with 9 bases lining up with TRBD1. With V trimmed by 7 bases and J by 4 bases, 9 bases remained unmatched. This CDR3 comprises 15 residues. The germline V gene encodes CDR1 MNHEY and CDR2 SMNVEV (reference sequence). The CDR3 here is CASIQTGGSPDTQYF. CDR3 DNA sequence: TGTGCCAGCATCCAAACAGGGGGCTCCCCAGATACGCAGTATTTT.

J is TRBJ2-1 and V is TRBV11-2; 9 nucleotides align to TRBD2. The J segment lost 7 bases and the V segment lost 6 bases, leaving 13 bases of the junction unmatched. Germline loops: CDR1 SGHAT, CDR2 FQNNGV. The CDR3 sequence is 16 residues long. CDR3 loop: CASRIFAGGPYNEQFF. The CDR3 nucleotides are TGTGCCAGCAGAATTTTCGCGGGAGGGCCATATAATGAGCAGTTCTTC.

As DNA, the CDR3 is TGTGCCAGCAGCCAAGATCTACGGGACTACGAGCAGTACTTC. Its translation: CASSQDLRDYEQYF. This chain uses TRBV4-2 with TRBJ2-7, with D possibly TRBD2 on 5 matching bases. Trimming removed 0 bases at V and 3 bases at J, with 9 bases between. The CDR3 loop spans 14 amino acids. Germline V gene lookup returns CDR1 LGHNA and CDR2 YNFKEQ.

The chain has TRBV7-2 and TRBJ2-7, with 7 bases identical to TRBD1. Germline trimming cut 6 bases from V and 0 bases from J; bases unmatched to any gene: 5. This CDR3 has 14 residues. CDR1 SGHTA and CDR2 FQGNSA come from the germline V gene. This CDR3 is CASRPDRYSYEQYF. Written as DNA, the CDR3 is TGTGCCAGCAGACCGGACAGGTACTCCTACGAGCAGTACTTC.

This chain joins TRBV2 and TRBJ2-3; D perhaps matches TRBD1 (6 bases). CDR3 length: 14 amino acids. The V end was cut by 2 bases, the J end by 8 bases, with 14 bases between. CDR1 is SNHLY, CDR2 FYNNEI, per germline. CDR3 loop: CASSEQRTRGTQYF. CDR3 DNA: TGTGCCAGCAGTGAACAGCGAACCAGGGGTACGCAGTATTTT.

The CDR3 DNA follows: TGTGCCAGCAACCGACAGAGCTACAATGAGCAGTTCTTC. It is translated as CASNRQSYNEQFF. The chain links TRBV6-5 to TRBJ2-1; D possibly corresponds to TRBD1 (5 bases). The CDR3 has 13 amino acids. Germline V lookup: CDR1 MNHEY, CDR2 SVGAGI. Deletions cut 7 bases from V and 3 bases from J, with 10 bases between.

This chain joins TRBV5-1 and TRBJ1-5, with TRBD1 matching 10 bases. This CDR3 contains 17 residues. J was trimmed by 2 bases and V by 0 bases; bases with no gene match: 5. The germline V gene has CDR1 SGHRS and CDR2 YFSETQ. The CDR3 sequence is CASSLGDGTGGNQPQHF. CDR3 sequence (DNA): TGCGCCAGCAGCTTGGGGGACGGGACAGGGGGCAATCAGCCCCAGCATTTT.

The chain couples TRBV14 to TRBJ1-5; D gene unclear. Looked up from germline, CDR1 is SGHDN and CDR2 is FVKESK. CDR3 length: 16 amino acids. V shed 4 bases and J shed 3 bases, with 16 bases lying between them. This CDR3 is CASSPTVRLYNQPQHF. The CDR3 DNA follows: TGTGCCAGCAGCCCGACTGTTCGACTTTACAATCAGCCCCAGCATTTT.

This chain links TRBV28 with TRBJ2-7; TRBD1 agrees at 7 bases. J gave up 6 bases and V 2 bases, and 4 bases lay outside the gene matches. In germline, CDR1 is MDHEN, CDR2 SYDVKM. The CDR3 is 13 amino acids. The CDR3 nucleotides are TGTGCCAGCAGTTTAGTAACAGGGGCCGAGCAGTACTTC. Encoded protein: CASSLVTGAEQYF.

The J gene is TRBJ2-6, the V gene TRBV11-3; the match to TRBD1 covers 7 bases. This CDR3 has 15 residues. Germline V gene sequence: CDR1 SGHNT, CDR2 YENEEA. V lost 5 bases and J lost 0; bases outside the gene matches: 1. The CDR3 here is CASSDRDSGANVLTF. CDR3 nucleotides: TGTGCCAGCAGCGACAGGGACTCTGGGGCCAACGTCCTGACTTTC.

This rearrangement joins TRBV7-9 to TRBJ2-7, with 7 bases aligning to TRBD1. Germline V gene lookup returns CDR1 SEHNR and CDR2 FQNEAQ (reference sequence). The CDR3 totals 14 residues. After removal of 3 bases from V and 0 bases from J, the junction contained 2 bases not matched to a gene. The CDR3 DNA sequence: TGTGCCAGCAGCTTCGACAGGGTCTCCTACGAGCAGTACTTC. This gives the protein CASSFDRVSYEQYF.

The chain's CDR3 is CASSLYRGRRETQYF. The CDR3 nucleotides are TGTGCCAGCAGCTTATACAGGGGGCGCAGAGAGACCCAGTACTTC. This chain uses TRBV7-3 with TRBJ2-5; 9 bases align to TRBD1. CDR1 and CDR2 from the germline V gene are SGHTA and FQGTGA. The CDR3 extends over 15 amino acids. Unmatched junction bases numbered 5, after V lost 2 bases and J lost 4 bases.

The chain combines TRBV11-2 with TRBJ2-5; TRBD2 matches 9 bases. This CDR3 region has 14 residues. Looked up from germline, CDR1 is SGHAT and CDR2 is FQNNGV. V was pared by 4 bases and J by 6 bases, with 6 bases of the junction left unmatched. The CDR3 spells CASSSGGRGQTQYF. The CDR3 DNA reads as TGTGCCAGCAGCTCCGGCGGGAGGGGCCAGACCCAGTACTTC.

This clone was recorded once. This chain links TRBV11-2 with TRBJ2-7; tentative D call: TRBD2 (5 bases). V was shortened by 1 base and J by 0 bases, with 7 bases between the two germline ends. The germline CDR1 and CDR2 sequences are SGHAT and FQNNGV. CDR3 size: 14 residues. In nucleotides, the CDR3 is TGTGCCAGCAGCTTAGCGGGGAGCTCCTACGAGCAGTACTTC. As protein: CASSLAGSSYEQYF.

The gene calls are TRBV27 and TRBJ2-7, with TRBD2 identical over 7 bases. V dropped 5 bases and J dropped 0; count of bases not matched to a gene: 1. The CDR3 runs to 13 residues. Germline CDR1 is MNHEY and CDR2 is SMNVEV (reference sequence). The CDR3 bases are TGTGCCAGCAGTCTAGCGGACTCCTACGAGCAGTACTTC. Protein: CASSLADSYEQYF.

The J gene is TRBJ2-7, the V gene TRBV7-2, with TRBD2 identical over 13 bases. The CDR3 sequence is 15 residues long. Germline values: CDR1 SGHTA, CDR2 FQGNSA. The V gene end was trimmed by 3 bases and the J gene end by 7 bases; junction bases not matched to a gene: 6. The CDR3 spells CASSFGLAGAGEQYF. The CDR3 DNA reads TGTGCCAGCAGCTTTGGACTAGCGGGAGCGGGAGAGCAGTACTTC.